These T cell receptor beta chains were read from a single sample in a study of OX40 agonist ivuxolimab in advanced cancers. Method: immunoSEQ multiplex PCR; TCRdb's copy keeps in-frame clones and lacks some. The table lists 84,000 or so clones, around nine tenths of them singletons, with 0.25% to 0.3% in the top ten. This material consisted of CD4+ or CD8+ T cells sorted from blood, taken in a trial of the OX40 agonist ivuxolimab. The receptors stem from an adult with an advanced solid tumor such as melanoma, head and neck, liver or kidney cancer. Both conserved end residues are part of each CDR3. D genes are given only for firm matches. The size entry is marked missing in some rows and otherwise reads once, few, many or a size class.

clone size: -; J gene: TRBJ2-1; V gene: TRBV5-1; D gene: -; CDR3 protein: CASSLEGGLSSYNEQFF; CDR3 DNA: TGCGCCAGCAGCTTGGAAGGAGGCCTTAGCTCCTACAATGAGCAGTTCTTC
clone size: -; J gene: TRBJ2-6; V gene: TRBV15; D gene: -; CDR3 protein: CATSPLSGPGFPFAGANVLTF; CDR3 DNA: TGTGCCACCAGTCCCCTCTCGGGCCCAGGGTTCCCATTTGCTGGGGCCAACGTCCTGACTTTC
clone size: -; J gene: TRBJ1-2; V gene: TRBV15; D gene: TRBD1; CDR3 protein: CATSSDTGGGYGYTF; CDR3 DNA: TGTGCCACCAGCAGTGACACAGGGGGTGGCTATGGCTACACCTTC
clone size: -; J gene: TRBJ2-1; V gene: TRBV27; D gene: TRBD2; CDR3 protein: CASTLKPTAGGSSYNEQFF; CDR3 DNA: TGTGCCAGCACCTTAAAACCGACCGCGGGGGGTAGCTCCTACAATGAGCAGTTCTTC
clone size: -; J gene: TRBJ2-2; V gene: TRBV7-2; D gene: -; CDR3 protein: CASSLGGAGVGSGELFF; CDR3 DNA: TGTGCCAGCAGCTTAGGTGGGGCAGGGGTGGGCTCCGGGGAGCTGTTTTTT
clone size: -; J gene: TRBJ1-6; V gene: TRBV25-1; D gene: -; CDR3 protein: CASSAPRGASYNSPLHF; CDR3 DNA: TGTGCCAGCAGTGCGCCCCGGGGAGCCTCCTATAATTCACCCCTCCACTTT
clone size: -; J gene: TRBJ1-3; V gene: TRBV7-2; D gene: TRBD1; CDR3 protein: CASSSDTGGRGGNTIYF; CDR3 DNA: TGTGCCAGCAGCTCAGACACAGGGGGCAGGGGTGGAAACACCATATATTTT
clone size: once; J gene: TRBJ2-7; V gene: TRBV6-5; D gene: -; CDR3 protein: CASSYRERGEQYF; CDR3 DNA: TGTGCCAGCAGTTACAGAGAAAGAGGCGAGCAGTACTTC
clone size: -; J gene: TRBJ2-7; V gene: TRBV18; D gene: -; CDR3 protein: CASSYRDEGAHEQYF; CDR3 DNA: TGTGCCAGCTCATACCGGGACGAAGGGGCCCACGAGCAGTACTTC
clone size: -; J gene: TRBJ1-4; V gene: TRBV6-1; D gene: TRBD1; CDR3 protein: CASTPWGTGDEKLFF; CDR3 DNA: TGTGCCAGCACCCCCTGGGGGACAGGGGACGAAAAACTGTTTTTT
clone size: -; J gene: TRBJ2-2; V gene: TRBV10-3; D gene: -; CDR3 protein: CAIYNGGHGELFF; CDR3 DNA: TGTGCCATATACAACGGGGGGCACGGGGAGCTGTTTTTT
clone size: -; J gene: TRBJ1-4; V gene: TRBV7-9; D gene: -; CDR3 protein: CASSLVGAVNEKLFF; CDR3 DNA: TGTGCCAGCAGCTTAGTGGGGGCGGTAAATGAAAAACTGTTTTTT
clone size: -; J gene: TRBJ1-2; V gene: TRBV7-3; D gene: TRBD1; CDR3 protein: CASSFTGTGALSF; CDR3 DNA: TGTGCCAGCAGCTTCACCGGGACAGGGGCGTTGTCCTTC
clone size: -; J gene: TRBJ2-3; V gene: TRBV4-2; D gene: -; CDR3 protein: CASSQEWGQGGTDTQYF; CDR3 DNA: TGTGCCAGCAGCCAAGAATGGGGGCAGGGGGGAACAGATACGCAGTATTTT
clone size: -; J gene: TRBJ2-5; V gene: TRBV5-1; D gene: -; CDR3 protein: CASSFTETQYF; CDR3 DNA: TGCGCCAGCAGCTTCACCGAGACCCAGTACTTC
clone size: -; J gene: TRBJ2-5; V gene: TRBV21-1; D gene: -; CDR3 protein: CTSSGLAGPGTQYF; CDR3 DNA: TGTACATCGAGCGGGCTAGCGGGGCCAGGGACCCAGTACTTC
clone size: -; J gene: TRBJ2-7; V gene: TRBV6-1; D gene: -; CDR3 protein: CASSETGTPYCMYF; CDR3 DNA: TGTGCCAGCAGCGAGACCGGGACACCATATTGTATGTACTTC
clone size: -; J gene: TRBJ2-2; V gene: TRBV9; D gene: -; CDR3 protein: CASSVGAQMDTGELFF; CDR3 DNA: TGTGCCAGCAGCGTAGGAGCGCAGATGGACACCGGGGAGCTGTTTTTT
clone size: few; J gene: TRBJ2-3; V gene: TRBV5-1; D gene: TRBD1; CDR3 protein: CASSLGTGADTQYF; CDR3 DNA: TGCGCCAGCAGCTTGGGGACAGGGGCAGATACGCAGTATTTT